This T cell receptor beta chain was sequenced in a study of prognosis after radiotherapy for stage I lung cancer. For the study at large: Seven or eight patients had tumors that were squamous cell carcinoma, and about a dozen had adenocarcinoma.

Germline V lookup: CDR1 SGHDT, CDR2 YYEEEE. The CDR3 covers 14 residues. To note about this clonotype: Compared with germline, one end of the junction differs, possibly owing to a read error.

Two-round multiplex PCR amplified TCR beta CDR3 from genomic DNA. With primers specific to each TRBV and TRBJ gene, the first-round PCR was performed. One entry per CDR3 protein results from TCRdb running MiXCR on the multiplex PCR reads. The sample consists of about 15,000 distinct CDR3 sequences, 31% of them appearing once. The chain carries TRBV5-6 and TRBJ1-6; D uncertain. The TCR was taken from a donor older than 45 with non-small cell lung cancer. The sample here was PBMCs, taken before or after stereotactic body radiation therapy (not recorded which). CDR3: CASSLDQKVSPLHF. The CDR3 DNA reads as TGTGCCAGCAGCTTGGATCAGAAGGTTTCACCACTCCACTTT.